Below are 21 T cell receptor beta chains sequenced from a single sample in a study of CD8+ T cells in alopecia areata. Following RNA extraction, reverse transcription yielded cDNA that acted as the sequencing template. Using immunoSEQ multiplex PCR, the repertoire was profiled, and TCRdb retains in-frame clones only, with some absent. Among some 180,000 clones listed, 51% were seen once. Sample treatment: oral pan-JAK inhibitor, 5-10 mg twice daily. This sample comprised CD8+ T cells sorted from blood, obtained at week 52, from a patient treated with tofacitinib. Receptors originate from a human donor with alopecia areata.

The chain combines TRBV6-6 with TRBJ2-3; D may be TRBD1 or TRBD2 (5 bases each). This CDR3 has 13 amino acids. V lost 9 bases and J 0 bases, leaving 10 bases between the germline ends. Germline V gene lookup returns CDR1 MNHNY and CDR2 SVGAGI (reference sequence). The CDR3 bases are TGTGCCAGTATCGGGGCTAGCACAGATACGCAGTATTTT. This translates into CASIGASTDTQYF.

This clone was recorded a few times. This CDR3 is CASSSRASYGYTF. CDR3 bases: TGTGCCAGCAGCTCAAGGGCCTCCTATGGCTACACCTTC. This chain joins TRBV13 and TRBJ1-2; D is undetermined. The CDR3 contains 13 residues. The germline V gene has CDR1 PRHDT and CDR2 FYEKMQ (reference sequence). V lost 4 bases and J lost 4, with 10 bases in between.

This clone appeared a few times. This chain links TRBV29-1 with TRBJ2-5; 7 bases map to TRBD1. The CDR3 extends over 13 amino acids. V lost 5 bases, J lost 1 base, and 4 bases stayed unmatched. Germline CDR1 is SQVTM and CDR2 is ANQGSEA. In DNA, the CDR3 is TGCAGCGTTTCCACAGGGGTCCAAGAGACCCAGTACTTC. It translates to CSVSTGVQETQYF. The entire variable domain, with the rest obtained from reference TRBV29-1 and TRBJ2-5, is as follows: SAVISQKPSRDICQRGTSLTIQCQVDSQVTMMFWYRQQPGQSLTLIATANQGSEATYESGFVIDKFPISRPNLTFSTLTVSNMSPEDSSIYLCSVSTGVQETQYFGPGTRLLVL.

This clone was seen a few times. The chain links TRBV5-6 to TRBJ2-3; TRBD2 matches 10 bases. CDR1 SGHDT and CDR2 YYEEEE come from the germline V gene. The CDR3 contains 16 residues. V shed 6 bases and J 0 bases; nucleotides not matched to a gene: 7. This CDR3 is CASTLLAGISTDTQYF. As DNA, the CDR3 is TGTGCCAGCACCCTACTAGCGGGGATTAGCACAGATACGCAGTATTTT.

For the CDR3, the DNA is TGTGCCAGCACGCCCGACCACAATGAGCAGTTCTTC. Encoded protein: CASTPDHNEQFF. The genes are TRBV7-9 and TRBJ2-1; D gene ambiguous. V lost 7 bases to trimming and J lost 5 bases, with 9 bases between them. Germline V gives CDR1 SEHNR, CDR2 FQNEAQ (reference sequence). CDR3 length: 12 residues.

The chain carries TRBV30 and TRBJ2-4, with D perhaps matching TRBD1 or TRBD2 (6 bases each). The CDR3 contains 16 residues. Germline values: CDR1 GTSNPN, CDR2 SVGIG (reference sequence). V lost 0 bases and J lost 1, with 13 bases in between. The CDR3: CAWSVRGRVAKNIQYF. The CDR3 DNA reads as TGTGCCTGGAGTGTACGGGGGCGCGTTGCCAAAAACATTCAGTACTTC.

This chain links TRBV27 with TRBJ1-5; TRBD1 matches 10 bases. Germline-derived CDR1 and CDR2 are MNHEY and SMNVEV (reference sequence). The CDR3 extends over 18 amino acids. V shed 5 bases, J shed 5 bases, and the junction held 15 bases outside the gene matches. CDR3 sequence reads: CASSPHHSGTGVDQPQHF. Here the CDR3 DNA reads TGTGCCAGCAGTCCCCACCACTCCGGGACAGGGGTAGATCAGCCCCAGCATTTT.

Of note for this clone: Its ends do not fully match the called genes, so a read error is possible. The chain couples TRBV27 to TRBJ1-5, with D possibly TRBD1 on 6 matching bases. The V gene's germline CDR1 is MNHEY and CDR2 SMNVEV (reference sequence). This CDR3 has 14 amino acids. Here the CDR3 reads CASSIIQGTQLQHF. The CDR3 nucleotides are TGTGCCAGCAGTATAATACAGGGAACTCAGCTCCAGCATTTT.

This sequence joins TRBV30 and TRBJ2-7; possibly TRBD1 for D (6 bases). CDR1 and CDR2 from the germline V gene are GTSNPN and SVGIG (reference sequence). The ends were cut back, 1 base at V and 2 bases at J, with 18 bases in the middle. The CDR3 totals 16 residues. In DNA form, the CDR3 reads TGTGCCTGGAGTGAATGGCAAAGCGGACAGACCTACGAGCAGTACTTC. This encodes CAWSEWQSGQTYEQYF.

This chain connects TRBV4-3 to TRBJ2-1, with D unclear. This CDR3 has 13 residues. V was trimmed by 0 bases and J by 5 bases, leaving 5 bases between them. The V gene's germline CDR1 is LGHNA and CDR2 YSLEER. The CDR3 DNA sequence: TGCGCCAGCAGCCAAGATGAAAACAATGAGCAGTTCTTC. It encodes CASSQDENNEQFF.

CDR3 protein: CASSWGTGLETQYF. CDR3 sequence (DNA): TGTGCCAGCAGCTGGGGGACTGGGTTGGAGACCCAGTACTTC. The chain uses TRBV11-1 and TRBJ2-5; D is perhaps TRBD2 (6 bases). The CDR3 sequence is 14 residues long. V lost 4 bases and J lost 5, with 14 bases in between. CDR1 SGHAT and CDR2 FQDESV come from the germline V gene (reference sequence).

This clone showed up just once. The genes are TRBV29-1 and TRBJ2-1, with 10 bases matching TRBD1. V gave up 6 bases and J gave up 0 bases; unmatched junction bases: 2. The V gene's germline CDR1 is SQVTM and CDR2 ANQGSEA. This CDR3 contains 14 residues. The CDR3: CSVRQGASYNEQFF. As DNA, the CDR3 is TGCAGCGTAAGACAGGGGGCCTCCTACAATGAGCAGTTCTTC.

This sequence joins TRBV9 and TRBJ2-2, with D tentatively TRBD2 (5 bases). This CDR3 is built from 17 residues. Per the germline V gene, CDR1 is SGDLS and CDR2 is YYNGEE. V lost 0 bases to trimming and J lost 5 bases, with 17 bases between them. The CDR3, as DNA: TGTGCCAGCAGCGTAGGGGAGAGTGCCCAACCGACCGGGGAGCTGTTTTTT. Its protein is CASSVGESAQPTGELFF. Supplemented by reference TRBV9 and TRBJ2-2, the full variable domain reads DSGVTQTPKHLITATGQRVTLRCSPRSGDLSVYWYQQSLDQGLQFLIQYYNGEERAKGNILERFSAQQFPDLHSELNLSSLELGDSALYFCASSVGESAQPTGELFFGEGSRLTVL.

This chain links TRBV6-1 with TRBJ2-7; D unresolved. Germline assignment: CDR1 MNHNS and CDR2 SASEGT. V was pared by 4 bases and J by 2 bases, with 9 bases between. The CDR3 spans 13 residues. CDR3 nucleotide sequence: TGTGCCAGCAGTGTAAGGGCTCCCTACGAGCAGTACTTC. Translating it yields CASSVRAPYEQYF.

J is TRBJ2-2 and V is TRBV30; D may be TRBD1 (6 bases). Germline lookup yields CDR1 GTSNPN and CDR2 SVGIG (reference sequence). V was cut by 2 bases and J by 6 bases, with 13 bases left in between. The CDR3 sequence is 14 residues long. The CDR3 DNA sequence: TGTGCCTGGAGTAAAAGAGGGGGATCCGGGGAGCTGTTTTTT. Protein: CAWSKRGGSGELFF.

The chain is built from TRBV6-5 and TRBJ2-7; 7 bases are shared with TRBD1. V gave up 8 bases and J gave up 3 bases; unmatched junction bases: 10. The CDR3 contains 14 residues. CDR1 is MNHEY and CDR2 is SVGAGI in the germline V gene. The CDR3 sequence: CASSERGQFYEQYF. Written as DNA, the CDR3 is TGTGCCAGCTCGGAAAGGGGACAGTTCTACGAGCAGTACTTC.

The CDR3 protein is CASTAGTFNEKLFF. CDR3 in DNA: TGTGCCAGCACCGCCGGGACGTTCAATGAAAAACTGTTTTTT. This chain uses TRBV2 with TRBJ1-4; weak D call: TRBD1 (5 bases). The V gene's germline CDR1 is SNHLY and CDR2 FYNNEI. The CDR3 covers 14 residues. The V and J ends lost 7 bases and 5 bases respectively, with 14 bases between them. The variable domain in full, with the rest retrieved from reference TRBV2 and TRBJ1-4, is EPEVTQTPSHQVTQMGQEVILRCVPISNHLYFYWYRQILGQKVEFLVSFYNNEISEKSEIFDDQFSVERPDGSNFTLKIRSTKLEDSAMYFCASTAGTFNEKLFFGSGTQLSVL.

This clone was found a few times. This rearrangement joins TRBV5-1 to TRBJ1-4; D gene ambiguous. V lost 4 bases and J lost 10, with 17 bases in between. Germline assignment: CDR1 SGHRS and CDR2 YFSETQ. The CDR3 runs to 14 residues. The CDR3 nucleotides are TGCGCCAGCAGCCTTCGGGTCTCCGAAGGAAAACTGTTTTTT. Encoded protein: CASSLRVSEGKLFF.

The V and J genes are TRBV9 and TRBJ1-6; no clear D gene. This CDR3 region has 15 residues. Trimming stripped 4 bases from V and 0 bases from J, with 8 bases between. CDR1 and CDR2 from the germline V gene are SGDLS and YYNGEE. CDR3 region: CASSPVSSYNSPLHF. The DNA for the CDR3 is TGTGCCAGCAGCCCGGTGAGCTCCTATAATTCACCCCTCCACTTT.

The CDR3 DNA sequence: TGTGCCAGCATCGGGACAGGGATGAGTACTGAAGCTTTCTTT. Amino acids: CASIGTGMSTEAFF. The rearrangement links TRBV7-9 to TRBJ1-1; 9 bases are a match to TRBD1. The CDR3 has 14 amino acids. Germline CDR1 reads SEHNR; CDR2 reads FQNEAQ (reference sequence). The J segment lost 5 bases and the V segment lost 7 bases, leaving 8 bases of the junction unmatched.

This chain uses TRBV7-9 with TRBJ1-2; a possible D gene is TRBD1 (6 bases). The germline V and J ends were trimmed by 6 bases and 4 bases, with 12 bases remaining between them. Germline V gives CDR1 SEHNR, CDR2 FQNEAQ (reference sequence). The CDR3 covers 13 residues. The CDR3 DNA follows: TGTGCCAGCAGTCGACAGGCTGGCTATGGCTACACCTTC. This sequence encodes CASSRQAGYGYTF.